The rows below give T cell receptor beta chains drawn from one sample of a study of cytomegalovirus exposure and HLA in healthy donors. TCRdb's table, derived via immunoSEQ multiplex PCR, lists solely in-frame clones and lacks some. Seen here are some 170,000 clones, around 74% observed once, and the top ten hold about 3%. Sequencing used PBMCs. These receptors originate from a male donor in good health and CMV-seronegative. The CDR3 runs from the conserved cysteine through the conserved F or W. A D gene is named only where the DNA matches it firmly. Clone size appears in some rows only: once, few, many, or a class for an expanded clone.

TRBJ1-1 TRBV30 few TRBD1 TGTGCCTGGAGCCGACAGGGCGGCACTGAAGCTTTCTTT CAWSRQGGTEAFF
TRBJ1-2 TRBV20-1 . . TGCAGTGCTACAAGAGACTATGGCTACACCTTC CSATRDYGYTF
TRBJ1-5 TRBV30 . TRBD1 TGTGCCTGGAGTGGGAGGGGGCTTGTGAATCAGCCCCAGCATTTT CAWSGRGLVNQPQHF
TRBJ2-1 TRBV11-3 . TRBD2 TGTGCCAGCAGCCCCGGGACTAGCAATGAGCAGTTCTTC CASSPGTSNEQFF
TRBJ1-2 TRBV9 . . TGTGCCAGCAGCGTAGGGGCAGGGTCGAACTATGGCTACACCTTC CASSVGAGSNYGYTF
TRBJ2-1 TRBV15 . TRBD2 TGTGCCACCAGCAGTAAGAGTAGGGGGACTAGCGGGAGAATTGAGCAGTTCTTC CATSSKSRGTSGRIEQFF
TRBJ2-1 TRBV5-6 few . TGTGCCAGCAGCTTGGATCGGGAACAGTTCTTC CASSLDREQFF
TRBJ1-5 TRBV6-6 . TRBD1 TGTGCCAGCAGTCATGGACAGGGCGGTCAGCCCCAGCATTTT CASSHGQGGQPQHF
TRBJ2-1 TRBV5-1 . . TGCGCCAGCAGCACCCAAGACGGGAGAAATGAGCAGTTCTTC CASSTQDGRNEQFF
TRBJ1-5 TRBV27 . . TGTGCCAGCAGTTTATCGTTCCATAGCAATCAGCCCCAGCATTTT CASSLSFHSNQPQHF
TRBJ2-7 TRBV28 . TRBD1 TGTGCCAGCAGGGCAGGGGGCATCTACGAGCAGTACTTC CASRAGGIYEQYF
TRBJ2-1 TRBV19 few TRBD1 TGTGCCAGTAGTATAGATCTAACAGGGGATCGGGAGCAGTTCTTC CASSIDLTGDREQFF
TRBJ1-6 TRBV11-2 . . TGTGCCAGCAGCCGGGGTGATTCACCCCTCCACTTT CASSRGDSPLHF
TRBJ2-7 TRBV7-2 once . TGTGCCAGCAGCTTTGGACAGTCCTACGAGCAGTACTTC CASSFGQSYEQYF
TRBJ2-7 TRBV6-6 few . TGTGCCAGCAGTTACTTTACAGTTTCCTACGAGCAGTACTTC CASSYFTVSYEQYF
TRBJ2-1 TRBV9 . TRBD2 TGTGCCAGCACGGGAGGCGGGAGCCTCAACAATGAGCAGTTCTTC CASTGGGSLNNEQFF
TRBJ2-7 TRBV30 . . TGTGCCTGGAGTGGGGCCGCCGGGATGGGAGGCGAGCAGTACTTC CAWSGAAGMGGEQYF
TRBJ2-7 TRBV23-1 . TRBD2 TGCGCCAGCAGTCGGGAGCGGGACTCCTACGAGCAGTACTTC CASSRERDSYEQYF
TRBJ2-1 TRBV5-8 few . TGTGCCAGCCCTGTGGGCTATCCGAAACCCAGCTCCTACAATGAGCAGTTCTTC CASPVGYPKPSSYNEQFF
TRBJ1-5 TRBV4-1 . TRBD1 TGCGCCAGCAGCCGGACCCCTAATCCCGGGACAGACAGGAATTTT CASSRTPNPGTDRNF
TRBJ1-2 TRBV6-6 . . TGTGCCAGCAGTTACCAGGGTACTCTCGACTATGGCTACACCTTC CASSYQGTLDYGYTF
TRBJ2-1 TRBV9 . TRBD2 TGTGCCAGCAGCGCTAGCGGGACACCGTACAATGAGCAGTTCTTC CASSASGTPYNEQFF
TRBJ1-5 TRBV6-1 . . TGTGCCAGCAGTAAACCAGGGCGGCAGCCCCAGCATTTT CASSKPGRQPQHF
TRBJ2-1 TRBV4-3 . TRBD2 TGCGCCAGCAGCCAAGGGACTAGCGGGAGACCCCTTGATGAGCAGTTCTTC CASSQGTSGRPLDEQFF
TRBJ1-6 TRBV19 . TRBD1 TGTGCCAGTAGTATAGCTGGGACAGGGAGCCTCACCCCGAATTCACCCCTCCACTTT CASSIAGTGSLTPNSPLHF
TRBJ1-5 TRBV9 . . TGTGCCAGCAGCACAAGCGGGGGGAGCAATCAGCCCCAGCATTTT CASSTSGGSNQPQHF
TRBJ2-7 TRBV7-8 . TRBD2 TGTGCCAGCAGCCCTTGGACTAGAGTCTACGAGCAGTACTTC CASSPWTRVYEQYF
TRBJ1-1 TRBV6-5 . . TGTGCCAGCAGTTACTCGACTCAGAACACTGAAGCTTTCTTT CASSYSTQNTEAFF
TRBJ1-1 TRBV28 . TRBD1 TGTGCCAGCAGAACGGACAGGGTCAGAACTGAAGCTTTCTTT CASRTDRVRTEAFF
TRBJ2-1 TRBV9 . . TGTGCCAGCAGCGTAGGGAGCTCCAATGAGCAGTTCTTC CASSVGSSNEQFF
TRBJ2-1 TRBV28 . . TGTGCCAGCCCCCCACTAGGAAAAGGCGGAAGTGAGCAGTTCTTC CASPPLGKGGSEQFF
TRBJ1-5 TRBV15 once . TGTGCCACCGCCGGGGGTGTTATCGGCAATCAGCCCCAGCATTTT CATAGGVIGNQPQHF
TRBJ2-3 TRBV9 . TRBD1 TGTGCCAGCAGCTCAACAGGGGCAGCTGGGGATACGCAGTATTTT CASSSTGAAGDTQYF
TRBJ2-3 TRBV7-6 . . TGTGCCAGCAGGTCCGGGGGCACAGATACGCAGTATTTT CASRSGGTDTQYF
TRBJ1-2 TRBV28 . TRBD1 TGTGCCAGCAGGGGACAGGGGGCTAACTATGGCTACACCTTC CASRGQGANYGYTF
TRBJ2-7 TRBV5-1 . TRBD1 TGCGCCAGCAGCTCGGGACATGGGACAGGGGACCACGAGCAGTACTTC CASSSGHGTGDHEQYF
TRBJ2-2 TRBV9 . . TGTGCCAGCAGCGTGGACTACATGAACACCGGGGAGCTGTTTTTT CASSVDYMNTGELFF
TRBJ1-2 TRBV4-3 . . TGCGCCAGCAGCCAAGGATTCAGGGAAGGCGGCTACACCTTC CASSQGFREGGYTF
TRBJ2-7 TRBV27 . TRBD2 TGTGCCAGCAGTCTAGCGGCAACCTACGAGCAGTACTTC CASSLAATYEQYF